Listed here are 25 T cell receptor beta chains from one sample, sequenced in a study of T-cell reconstitution after alpha-beta-depleted transplantation in children. Unique molecular identifiers tagged the TCRbeta library. TCRdb independently ran MiXCR on the PCR reads; one entry per CDR3 protein. Altogether some 300,000 distinct CDR3 sequences are present, roughly a tenth being singletons, with the ten largest covering approximately 7%. The sample was PBMCs, taken before TCRalphabeta/CD19-depleted stem cell transplant. The receptors originated from a boy under two years old with acute myeloid leukemia, due to receive a stem cell transplant.

In this sample, this clonotype turned up many times. This chain uses TRBV7-8 with TRBJ2-1; no clear D gene. Deletions cut 5 bases from V and 2 bases from J, with 19 bases between. The germline V gene has CDR1 SGHVS and CDR2 FQNEAQ. The CDR3 contains 17 residues. The CDR3 bases are TGTGCCAGCAGCCCATACCAAGACTTTAACCCCTACAATGAGCAGTTCTTC. Protein: CASSPYQDFNPYNEQFF.

This clonotype was seen a few times. The gene calls are TRBV7-9 and TRBJ2-1; no firm D call. Deletions cut 3 bases from V and 0 bases from J, with 6 bases between. Germline V gives CDR1 SEHNR, CDR2 FQNEAQ (reference sequence). The CDR3 has 14 amino acids. The CDR3 DNA reads TGTGCCAGCAGCTTCGCCAGCTCCTACAATGAGCAGTTCTTC. This gives the protein CASSFASSYNEQFF.

This clonotype has a count of ten or more. The DNA of the CDR3 is TGTGCCAGCAGCTTAGTTAGGGGGGACCTAAGGGAGCAGTTCTTC. Translated, it gives CASSLVRGDLREQFF. The genes are TRBV7-3 and TRBJ2-1; the D gene could be TRBD1 or TRBD2 (6 bases each). The CDR3 has 15 residues. Per germline, CDR1 SGHTA and CDR2 FQGTGA. V lost 2 bases, J lost 10 bases, and 18 bases lay in between. Variable domain in full (rest from reference TRBV7-3 and TRBJ2-1): GAGVSQTPSNKVTEKGKYVELRCDPISGHTALYWYRQSLGQGPEFLIYFQGTGAADDSGLPNDRFFAVRPEGSVSTLKIQRTERGDSAVYLCASSLVRGDLREQFFGPGTRLTVL.

This clonotype was detected only a few times. V is TRBV20-1 and J is TRBJ1-4, with D uncertain. The V gene lost 5 bases and the J gene lost 5 bases, with 12 bases spanning the gap. The CDR3 runs to 13 residues. Germline lookup yields CDR1 DFQATT and CDR2 SNEGSKA (reference sequence). CDR3 coding DNA: TGCAGTGCTCCCGTGGACGGAAATGAAAAACTGTTTTTT. Its translation: CSAPVDGNEKLFF.

This clonotype appeared many times. The chain employs TRBV7-2 and TRBJ2-1; 9 positions match TRBD2. V lost 2 bases to trimming and J lost 4 bases; unmatched junction nucleotides: 3. Germline V CDR1 and CDR2: SGHTA, FQGNSA. The CDR3 loop spans 15 amino acids. Here the CDR3 DNA reads TGTGCCAGCAGCTTATTTCTAGCGGGATACAATGAGCAGTTCTTC. This sequence encodes CASSLFLAGYNEQFF.

This clonotype has at least ten counts. The chain is built from TRBV29-1 and TRBJ2-1; the D call may be TRBD1 or TRBD2 (5 bases each). The CDR3 sequence is 14 residues long. The germline V gene has CDR1 SQVTM and CDR2 ANQGSEA. Between the trimmed V and J ends, which lost 8 bases and 3 bases, there was a span of 17 bases. The CDR3 DNA sequence: TGCAGCTCTGGACGGGACCGGTACTACAATGAGCAGTTCTTC. Its translation: CSSGRDRYYNEQFF.

In this sample, this clonotype turned up a few times. V is TRBV5-1 and J is TRBJ2-5, with D perhaps matching TRBD1 (6 bases). This CDR3 spans 14 amino acids. Germline V lookup: CDR1 SGHRS, CDR2 YFSETQ. V was clipped by 2 bases and J by 4 bases, with 12 bases between them. CDR3 loop: CASSLNRVGETQYF. The CDR3 nucleotides read TGCGCCAGCAGCTTAAACAGGGTGGGAGAGACCCAGTACTTC.

The chain carries TRBV30 and TRBJ2-6; D is possibly TRBD2 (7 bases). V was clipped by 2 bases and J by 4 bases, with 18 bases between them. The CDR3 contains 17 residues. CDR1 and CDR2 (germline): GTSNPN, SVGIG (reference sequence). The CDR3 loop reads CAWSRGGGVGGANVLTF. The CDR3 region has the DNA TGTGCCTGGAGTCGCGGCGGGGGCGTGGGGGGGGCCAACGTCCTGACTTTC.

The table lists this clonotype with a few counts. The chain joins TRBV5-4 to TRBJ1-1, with TRBD1 as a possible D gene (6 bases). The germline CDR1 and CDR2 sequences are SGHNT and YYREEE (reference sequence). Trimming left V 7 bases short and J 1 base short, with 8 bases between. CDR3 length: 12 residues. The CDR3 loop is CASWGQNTEAFF. CDR3 bases: TGTGCCAGCTGGGGGCAGAACACTGAAGCTTTCTTT.

This clonotype was counted between two and nine times. At one boundary the junction diverges from the germline segment, which might be a read error. This chain uses TRBV7-7 with TRBJ2-3; 7 bases agree with TRBD1. Germline CDR1 is SSHAT and CDR2 is FNYEAQ (reference sequence). The CDR3 runs to 16 residues. The CDR3 bases are TGTGCTAGCAGCTTGGACTGGGACAGCCCCACAGATACGCAGTATTTT. It encodes CASSLDWDSPTDTQYF. Full variable domain (outside the CDR3, taken from reference TRBV7-7 and TRBJ2-3): GAGVSQSPRYKVTKRGQDVTLRCDPISSHATLYWYQQALGQGPEFLTYFNYEAQPDKSGLPSDRFSAERPEGSISTLTIQRTEQRDSAMYRCASSLDWDSPTDTQYFGPGTRLTVL.

This clonotype has only a few counts. The DNA is omitted, as the CDR3 cannot be located on it reliably, and the CDR3 follows TCRdb's listing. The V and J genes are TRBV14 and TRBJ2-2. The CDR3 length equals 18 residues, ends included. The germline V gene has CDR1 SGHDN and CDR2 FVKESK. The CDR3 is CASSLPSVRVGYTGELFF.

This clonotype was seen ten or more times. The chain joins TRBV7-2 to TRBJ2-7, with 11 bases lining up with TRBD2. The CDR3 is made up of 15 amino acids. CDR1 and CDR2 (germline): SGHTA, FQGNSA. J lost 7 bases, V lost 1 base, and 6 bases had no gene match. The DNA for the CDR3 is TGTGCCAGCAGCTTAGTTACTAGCGGGAGCGGAGAGCAGTACTTC. Its protein is CASSLVTSGSGEQYF.

Comments on this clonotype: A much larger clone sits a single nucleotide away, making a read error possible. The gene calls are TRBV5-1 and TRBJ2-7; 7 nucleotides line up with TRBD2. Germline CDR1 and CDR2: SGHRS and YFSETQ. V lost 0 bases and J lost 3; bases outside the gene matches: 3. This CDR3 is built from 14 residues. The CDR3 loop reads CASSLGASGYEQYF. The DNA for the CDR3 is TGCGCCAGCAGCTTGGGGGCTAGCGGCTACGAGCAGTACTTC.

To note about this clonotype: A junction boundary mismatches the germline segment, possibly from a read error. The chain combines TRBV27 with TRBJ2-1; TRBD2 is a possible D gene (7 bases). CDR1 MNHEY and CDR2 SMNVEV come from the germline V gene (reference sequence). The CDR3 totals 19 residues. The CDR3 DNA follows: TGTGGCAGCAGTTTAACATCCGGCTGGGGGGCCGGGGGGCACAATGAGCAGTTCTTC. It yields the protein CGSSLTSGWGAGGHNEQFF.

The V gene is TRBV6-2 or TRBV6-3, the J gene TRBJ2-1; tentatively, D is TRBD1 (5 bases). The germline gives CDR1 MNHEY, CDR2 SVGEGT. This CDR3 is built from 14 residues. V was shortened by 2 bases and J by 5 bases, with 10 bases between the two germline ends. CDR3 DNA: TGTGCCAGCAGTTACAGGGGCACACACAATGAGCAGTTCTTC. Protein product: CASSYRGTHNEQFF.

Ten or more counts support this clonotype. The V gene is TRBV11-1, the J gene TRBJ1-1, with D perhaps matching TRBD1 (5 bases). The V gene lost 1 base and the J gene lost 3 bases, with 21 bases spanning the gap. The CDR3 runs to 18 residues. CDR1 and CDR2 (germline): SGHAT, FQDESV (reference sequence). Here the CDR3 DNA reads TGTGCCAGCAGCTTAGACCGAGCTTTTGGGGCCACCTACACTGAAGCTTTCTTT. Translating it yields CASSLDRAFGATYTEAFF.

This clonotype was observed at least ten times. The gene calls are TRBV11-2 and TRBJ2-2; 8 bases are a match to TRBD2. CDR1 and CDR2 (germline): SGHAT, FQNNGV. The CDR3 runs 15 residues. J gave up 3 bases and V 6 bases, and 6 bases lay outside the gene matches. The CDR3 DNA is TGTGCCAGCAGTCGGGGGGGCCGTGACACCGGGGAGCTGTTTTTT. As protein: CASSRGGRDTGELFF.

This clonotype was found many times. The V call is TRBV12-3 or TRBV12-4, the J call TRBJ1-5; 12 bases match TRBD1. The CDR3 runs to 16 residues. Trimming cost V 5 bases and J 6 bases; bases outside gene matches: 8. The CDR3 is CASSPGQGAKSQPQHF. The CDR3 DNA is TGTGCCAGCAGTCCGGGACAGGGGGCGAAGAGTCAGCCCCAGCATTTT.

This clonotype was counted ten times or more. The CDR3 loop reads CASSTGPAYTF. The CDR3 nucleotides read TGTGCCAGCAGTACGGGACCGGCCTACACCTTC. The chain carries TRBV28 and TRBJ1-2; TRBD1 is a possible D gene (5 bases). V shed 5 bases and J shed 10 bases, with 11 bases lying between them. The CDR3 length is 11 residues. Germline V gene data show CDR1 as MDHEN and CDR2 as SYDVKM.

This clonotype was seen at least ten times. The chain combines TRBV7-2 with TRBJ1-5, with 8 bases fitting TRBD1. Germline CDR1 reads SGHTA; CDR2 reads FQGNSA. The CDR3 runs 16 residues. J gave up 6 bases and V 5 bases, and 12 bases lay outside the gene matches. CDR3 nucleotide sequence: TGTGCCAGCAGCGCCCAACGGACAGGGCCGTCTCAGCCCCAGCATTTT. It encodes CASSAQRTGPSQPQHF.

This clonotype was counted ten times or more. The chain employs TRBV18 and TRBJ2-4; the D gene is possibly TRBD1 (6 bases). Germline-derived CDR1 and CDR2 are KGHSH and LQKENI. The CDR3 contains 15 residues. Trimming took off 2 bases at V and 4 bases at J, with 12 bases between the two ends. The CDR3 nucleotides read TGTGCCAGCTCACCAGTTGCAGGGGAGAAAAACATTCAGTACTTC. Translation gives CASSPVAGEKNIQYF.

This clonotype was observed at least ten times. This sequence joins TRBV7-2 and TRBJ2-3; D tentatively fits TRBD1 or TRBD2 (5 bases each). The V gene lost 6 bases and the J gene lost 5 bases, with 18 bases spanning the gap. The CDR3 is 15 residues long. CDR1 SGHTA and CDR2 FQGNSA come from the germline V gene. The CDR3 region has the DNA TGTGCCAGCAGTCTAGGGGTCTATGGGGGAGATACGCAGTATTTT. Its translation is CASSLGVYGGDTQYF.

The V and J genes are TRBV27 and TRBJ1-2; the D gene is possibly TRBD1 (6 bases). Deletions cut 6 bases from V and 2 bases from J, with 13 bases between. The CDR3 loop spans 14 amino acids. CDR1 and CDR2 from the germline V gene are MNHEY and SMNVEV (reference sequence). Here the CDR3 DNA reads TGTGCCAGCAGACGCAGGGGAGGGAACTATGGCTACACCTTC. This codes for CASRRRGGNYGYTF.

There are many counts of this clonotype. The chain employs TRBV20-1 and TRBJ2-7; no clear D gene. The CDR3 contains 12 residues. The germline V gene has CDR1 DFQATT and CDR2 SNEGSKA (reference sequence). V was clipped by 3 bases and J by 3 bases, with 9 bases between them. The CDR3 sequence: CSASGHVYEQYF. DNA of the CDR3: TGCAGTGCTAGCGGGCACGTCTACGAGCAGTACTTC.

For this clonotype: A much more abundant neighbour one base away suggests this may be a read error. This chain links TRBV2 with TRBJ1-5; maybe TRBD1 (5 bases). The CDR3 contains 18 residues. In germline, CDR1 is SNHLY, CDR2 FYNNEI. CDR3 DNA sequence: TGTACCAGCAGTCGATGGGACTCCCTCGTTGGGGTAACTCAGCCCCAGCATTTT. The encoded protein is CTSSRWDSLVGVTQPQHF.